Each of the 21 T cell receptor beta chains below was sequenced from the same sample in a study of T cells expressing NK-cell markers (dated by TCRdb to about 2020). The library was generated by 5' RACE. TCRdb lists the instrument as Illumina HiSeq 2000. TCRdb reprocessed the reads and lists each CDR3 protein sequence as a single entry, with no DNA. The sample's records list 150,000 to 180,000 distinct CDR3 sequences. The ten largest clones capture more than 35% of the sample. Source material: blood T cells: a sorted CD56 or NKG2C T cell subset, CD4+ or CD8+ T cells, or bulk PBMC T cells (not recorded which). These receptors were taken from a woman aged 50 to 60 in good health. Donor details come from another sample of the same person, matched by shared clones.

The chain links TRBV4-1 to TRBJ1-1; the TCRdb D gene call, TRBD1, has no DNA to confirm it. The CDR3 is made up of 17 amino acids. In germline, CDR1 is MGHRA, CDR2 YSYEKL. CDR3 in amino acids: CASSQDRTGLGETEAFF.

The chain is built from TRBV6-5 and TRBJ2-5; checking the TCRdb D call of TRBD2 is not possible without DNA. The CDR3 loop spans 15 amino acids. Per the germline V gene, CDR1 is MNHEY and CDR2 is SVGAGI. CDR3 amino acids: CASSPVGGLGETQYF.

The J gene is TRBJ1-1, the V gene TRBV20-1. The CDR3 spans 13 residues. CDR1 is DFQATT and CDR2 is SNEGSKA in the germline V gene (reference sequence). The CDR3 loop is CSARASSFTEAFF.

V and J are TRBV19 and TRBJ2-5; TCRdb's D call, TRBD1, is unchecked because there is no DNA. Germline V gives CDR1 LNHDA, CDR2 SQIVND (reference sequence). The CDR3 has 14 amino acids. The CDR3 sequence is CASSYDSRVETQYF.

The chain uses TRBV7-3 and TRBJ2-7. Germline V gives CDR1 SGHTA, CDR2 FQGTGA. The CDR3 contains 15 residues. The CDR3: CASSLMAGAAYEQYF. Based on the CDR3 plus reference TRBV7-3 and TRBJ2-7, the full variable domain is GAGVSQTPSNKVTEKGKYVELRCDPISGHTALYWYRQSLGQGPEFLIYFQGTGAADDSGLPNDRFFAVRPEGSVSTLKIQRTERGDSAVYLCASSLMAGAAYEQYFGPGTRLTVT.

The V call is TRBV5-1, the J call TRBJ2-1. Germline assignment: CDR1 SGHRS and CDR2 YFSETQ. The CDR3 covers 14 residues. CDR3: CASSLVNSGSEQFF.

V and J are TRBV11-2 and TRBJ2-6; TCRdb lists TRBD2, though no DNA is available to test this call. This CDR3 contains 17 residues. CDR1 is SGHAT, CDR2 FQNNGV, per germline. CDR3 protein: CASSLEQAGLETNVLTF.

The genes are TRBV6-1 and TRBJ2-5; lacking DNA, the TRBD2 call made by TCRdb goes unchecked. The CDR3 runs to 19 residues. Germline-derived CDR1 and CDR2 are MNHNS and SASEGT. The CDR3 spells CASTLGTGTSGRAWETQYF.

The chain couples TRBV5-1 to TRBJ2-3; the D call from TCRdb, TRBD1, cannot be confirmed without DNA. The CDR3 is made up of 13 amino acids. Germline-derived CDR1 and CDR2 are SGHRS and YFSETQ. The CDR3 loop is CASKWDSTDTQYF.

CDR3 amino acids: CASSWDSGTSGRAGRNEQFF. The chain recombines TRBV7-6 with TRBJ2-1; the TRBD2 assignment by TCRdb is unverifiable without DNA. Germline CDR1 reads SGHVS; CDR2 reads FNYEAQ. This CDR3 spans 20 amino acids.

This sequence joins TRBV7-9 and TRBJ2-3; no DNA is available, so the TRBD2 call from TCRdb remains unchecked. CDR3 size: 15 residues. Germline V gene data show CDR1 as SEHNR and CDR2 as FQNEAQ (reference sequence). The CDR3 region is CASSLASGNADTQYF.

The J gene is TRBJ1-1, the V gene TRBV6-5; TCRdb's assignment of TRBD1 cannot be checked, as there is no DNA. Germline CDR1 reads MNHEY; CDR2 reads SVGAGI. The CDR3 consists of 13 residues. CDR3 sequence: CASFHPGATEAFF.

V gene TRBV29-1 combines with J gene TRBJ1-2; as DNA is missing, the TRBD1 call by TCRdb cannot be tested. The CDR3 totals 15 residues. Per the germline V gene, CDR1 is SQVTM and CDR2 is ANQGSEA. CDR3: CSVEPQGTKNYGYTF.

The rearrangement links TRBV6-2 or TRBV6-3 to TRBJ2-3; TCRdb lists TRBD2, though no DNA is available to test this call. Germline V gene sequence: CDR1 MNHEY, CDR2 SVGEGT. The length of the CDR3 is 16 residues. The CDR3 sequence: CASSYSKAERADTQYF.

This chain joins TRBV27 and TRBJ2-2. This CDR3 has 17 amino acids. The germline CDR1 and CDR2 sequences are MNHEY and SMNVEV (reference sequence). CDR3 sequence reads: CASSLSGFSYYTGELFF.

The chain is built from TRBV12-3 or TRBV12-4 and TRBJ2-1; the TRBD1 assignment by TCRdb is unverifiable without DNA. The CDR3 runs 13 residues. The chain's CDR3 is CASRGVNYNEQFF.

The chain has TRBV24-1 and TRBJ2-3; TCRdb returns TRBD2, unconfirmable since there is no DNA. This CDR3 region has 13 residues. Germline CDR1 reads KGHDR; CDR2 reads SFDVKD. CDR3 residues: CATSPGGDDTQYF.

This chain links TRBV12-3 or TRBV12-4 with TRBJ2-1; TCRdb names TRBD2, which stays unverified in the absence of DNA. This CDR3 spans 16 amino acids. This CDR3 reads CASSPTRTSAYNEQFF.

V gene TRBV5-6 combines with J gene TRBJ1-1. The CDR3 spans 14 residues. Germline loops: CDR1 SGHDT, CDR2 YYEEEE. CDR3 protein: CASSLEELNTEAFF.

This rearrangement joins TRBV20-1 to TRBJ2-2. The CDR3 sequence is 15 residues long. Looked up from germline, CDR1 is DFQATT and CDR2 is SNEGSKA (reference sequence). CDR3 amino acids: CSARDSTSNTGELFF.

The rearrangement links TRBV4-1 to TRBJ2-3. This CDR3 comprises 15 residues. Germline CDR1 reads MGHRA; CDR2 reads YSYEKL. The CDR3 protein is CASSQLWREDDTQYF.